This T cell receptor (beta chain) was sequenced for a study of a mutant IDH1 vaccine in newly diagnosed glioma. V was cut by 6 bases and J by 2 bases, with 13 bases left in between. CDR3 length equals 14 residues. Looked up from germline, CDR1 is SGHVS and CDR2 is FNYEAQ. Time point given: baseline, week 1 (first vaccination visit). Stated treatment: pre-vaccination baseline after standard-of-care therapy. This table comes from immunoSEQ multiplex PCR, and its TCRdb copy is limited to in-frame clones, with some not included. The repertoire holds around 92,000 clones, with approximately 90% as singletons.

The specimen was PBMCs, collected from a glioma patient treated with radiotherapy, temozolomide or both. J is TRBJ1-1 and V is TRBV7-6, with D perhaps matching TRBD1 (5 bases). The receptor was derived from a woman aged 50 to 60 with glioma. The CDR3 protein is CASREGTGNTEAFF. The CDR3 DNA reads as TGTGCCAGCAGGGAAGGGACGGGTAACACTGAAGCTTTCTTT.